This T cell receptor (beta chain) comes out of a study of CD8+ T cells in alopecia areata. The sample's treatment: oral pan-JAK inhibitor, 5-10 mg twice daily. Collection of lesional scalp punch biopsies and peripheral blood was performed in alopecia areata patients. Extraction and reverse transcription of RNA yielded cDNA as the sequencing template. Produced via immunoSEQ multiplex PCR; TCRdb's table is partial and in-frame only. The data hold over 85,000 clones, with roughly 64% observed a single time. Sequenced here: CD8+ T cells sorted from blood, sampled at week 4, from a patient treated with tofacitinib. The sequence was collected from a human donor with alopecia areata.

DNA of the CDR3: TGCGCCAGCAGCATCGGGACAACTTTGGCCTACGAGCAGTACTTC. This sequence encodes CASSIGTTLAYEQYF. The chain carries TRBV5-1 and TRBJ2-7; TRBD1 is a possible D gene (6 bases). The CDR3 runs to 15 residues. V lost 4 bases and J lost 2, with 16 bases in between. CDR1 is SGHRS, CDR2 YFSETQ, per germline.